This TCR beta chain was sequenced in a study of CD8 T cells in ankylosing spondylitis (TCRdb year 2017). For the wider study: The study set out to find disease-linked TCR variants by profiling T cell receptor beta repertoires in ankylosing spondylitis patients and healthy donors. Peripheral blood samples were taken, and synovial fluid was additionally collected from ankylosing spondylitis patients. The full study cohort comprised 25 ankylosing spondylitis patients and 110 or so healthy donors. Overall results and qualifications from the work: Blood from ankylosing spondylitis patients appeared to be characterized by a TCR beta motif made up of eight highly homologous amino acid variants. Some TCR beta motif variants had previously been reported in synovial fluid and blood of reactive arthritis patients, which suggested common disease-initiation mechanisms. According to the report, matched synovial fluid samples from ankylosing spondylitis patients were significantly enriched for the disease-linked clones. The disease-linked clones had a CD8+ phenotype and were found at relatively low frequencies in peripheral blood.

Sequencing was carried out with an Illumina HiSeq 2500. Quantitative 5'-RACE with molecular barcodes was the method used to prepare the TCR beta libraries. Under the source paper's analysis protocol: A new computational method, built on a probabilistic model of VDJ rearrangement, was used to identify disease-linked TCR variants. TCRdb trimmed the raw reads at Q25, called clones with MiXCR and kept productive beta chains. Each CDR3 protein gets just one entry, which takes the most common genes and DNA from the rows behind it. TCRdb, not the authors, supplied the V and J calls. Across this sample there are some 130,000 distinct CDR3 sequences, with approximately 15% seen only once. 3% of the sample goes to the ten largest clones. This clonotype was seen ten or more times. There is no known antigen for this receptor. No much larger clone is present one base from it, and per-base qualities are unavailable.

Taken from the germline V gene, the CDR1 and CDR2 loops are KGHSH and LQKENI. V lost 8 bases and J lost 4 bases; the stretch between them is 14 bases long. From its cysteine to its phenylalanine, the CDR3 spans 13 amino acids. The sequence is cut down to CDR3 DNA, 39 bases in frame from base 1. The chain links TRBV18 with TRBJ1-1; matching of 6 bases hints at TRBD1 as the D gene. The receptor comes from a female donor with ankylosing spondylitis or in good health (not recorded which). The sample taken for sequencing was blood, either unsorted or a sorted T cell fraction (not recorded which). The nucleotide sequence is TGTGCCAGCCTACACCCAGGGGTCACTGAAGCTTTCTTT. This translates into CASLHPGVTEAFF.